Shown below are 9 T cell receptor beta chains from a single sample sequenced in a study of cytomegalovirus exposure and HLA in healthy donors. The PCR ran on 60 Vbeta and 13 Jbeta primers. TCRdb keeps only in-frame clones here, not all; method: immunoSEQ multiplex PCR. This sample carries about 140,000 clones, around 79% of them seen once, and the ten largest clones take about 3.4%. Sequencing was performed on PBMCs. The receptors were sampled from a female donor in good health and CMV-seronegative.

The chain has TRBV19 and TRBJ2-5, with D possibly being TRBD2 (5 bases). V gave up 2 bases and J gave up 4 bases, with 11 bases separating them. Germline CDR1 reads LNHDA; CDR2 reads SQIVND (reference sequence). This CDR3 region has 14 residues. The CDR3 nucleotides are TGTGCCAGTAGTATAAGCAGCGGTCGAGAGACCCAGTACTTC. Its translation: CASSISSGRETQYF. Variable domain in full (rest from reference TRBV19 and TRBJ2-5): DGGITQSPKYLFRKEGQNVTLSCEQNLNHDAMYWYRQDPGQGLRLIYYSQIVNDFQKGDIAEGYSVSREKKESFPLTVTSAQKNPTAFYLCASSISSGRETQYFGPGTRLLVL.

The chain is built from TRBV2 and TRBJ1-4; no definite D call. V lost 3 bases to trimming and J lost 7 bases, with 12 bases between them. Germline loops: CDR1 SNHLY, CDR2 FYNNEI. CDR3 length: 14 amino acids. Here the CDR3 DNA reads TGTGCCAGCAGTGAGGGAGGGTTAGGTGAAAAACTGTTTTTT. Translation gives CASSEGGLGEKLFF.

This sequence joins TRBV5-6 and TRBJ1-1, with D unresolved. This CDR3 has 13 amino acids. Looked up from germline, CDR1 is SGHDT and CDR2 is YYEEEE. Trimming shortened V by 3 bases and J by 5 bases, and 11 bases separated the two germline ends. The CDR3 here is CASSWSPGTEAFF. As DNA, the CDR3 is TGTGCCAGCAGCTGGAGCCCTGGTACTGAAGCTTTCTTT.

The chain combines TRBV6-4 with TRBJ2-1, with TRBD2 matching over 11 bases. The CDR3 has 15 amino acids. Germline CDR1 reads MRHNA; CDR2 reads SNTAGT. V shed 5 bases, J shed 5 bases, and the junction held 5 bases outside the gene matches. CDR3 DNA: TGTGCCAGCAGTCTTAGCGGGGGGGCCCACAATGAGCAGTTCTTC. As protein: CASSLSGGAHNEQFF.

The DNA of the CDR3 is TGCGCCAGCAGCTTGGTTCTCGATAGTTCACCCCTCCACTTT. Translating it yields CASSLVLDSSPLHF. V and J are TRBV5-1 and TRBJ1-6; unclear D gene. V shed 0 bases and J shed 9 bases, with 10 bases lying between them. The CDR3 is 14 residues long. Germline assignment: CDR1 SGHRS and CDR2 YFSETQ.

This chain uses TRBV5-4 with TRBJ2-5; D ambiguous. The DNA matches TRBJ2-7 better at its end, which makes the J call doubtful. This CDR3 spans 14 amino acids. From germline, CDR1 is SGHNT and CDR2 YYREEE (reference sequence). In nucleotides, the CDR3 is TGTGCCAGCAGCTTGATGGTTGCGCCCTACGAGCAGTACTTC. This sequence encodes CASSLMVAPYEQYF.

The chain uses TRBV5-6 and TRBJ1-2; the D is unclear. This CDR3 has 14 residues. Germline V gives CDR1 SGHDT, CDR2 YYEEEE. V dropped 0 bases and J dropped 4 bases, with 10 bases sitting between them. The DNA of the CDR3 is TGTGCCAGCAGCTTGGGACTACCGTCCTATGGCTACACCTTC. It is translated as CASSLGLPSYGYTF.

This clone was picked up a small number of times. The chain recombines TRBV20-1 with TRBJ2-1; possibly TRBD2 for D (6 bases). Trimming took 6 bases from V and 7 from J, leaving 10 bases between them. Germline lookup yields CDR1 DFQATT and CDR2 SNEGSKA (reference sequence). The length of the CDR3 is 11 residues. Written as DNA, the CDR3 is TGCAGTGCCGGGCTAGCGAATGAGCAGTTCTTC. It specifies CSAGLANEQFF.

V gene TRBV27 combines with J gene TRBJ1-2; 8 bases line up with TRBD1. CDR1 is MNHEY and CDR2 is SMNVEV in the germline V gene (reference sequence). This CDR3 contains 13 residues. Losses at the gene ends were 3 bases for V and 7 bases for J; bases not matched to a gene: 4. The CDR3, as DNA: TGTGCCAGCAGTTTTAACAGGGGGGCTGGCTACACCTTC. The encoded protein is CASSFNRGAGYTF.